Below, 7 T cell receptor beta chains from the same sample are listed, as sequenced in a study of T-cell memory formation after mild COVID-19. Via MiXCR, TCRdb re-called the 5' RACE reads, giving one row per CDR3 protein. Of 530,000 or so distinct CDR3 sequences listed, roughly a sixth were seen once; the top ten hold about 7.5%. The sample taken for sequencing was PBMCs or a T cell subset sorted from them (not recorded which). The receptors shown here come from an adult woman who had mild COVID-19 (a few samples of this study predate the infection). Cell type and time point are not known.

The chain links TRBV5-1 to TRBJ1-2; D might be TRBD1 (6 bases). Germline V lookup: CDR1 SGHRS, CDR2 YFSETQ. V was cut by 0 bases and J by 2 bases, with 8 bases left in between. This CDR3 is 14 amino acids long. The CDR3 nucleotides read TGCGCCAGCAGCTTGGAACAGGGCAACTATGGCTACACCTTC. This encodes CASSLEQGNYGYTF.

This clonotype was observed a few times. The V and J genes are TRBV5-1 and TRBJ2-3, with D possibly matching TRBD1 (6 bases). V was cut by 4 bases and J by 3 bases, with 21 bases left in between. Germline V gene sequence: CDR1 SGHRS, CDR2 YFSETQ. The CDR3 contains 17 residues. The CDR3 loop is CASSGRTEGHRTDTQYF. CDR3 nucleotides: TGCGCCAGCAGCGGCAGAACCGAGGGACACAGAACAGATACGCAGTATTTT.

This clonotype was recorded at least ten times. The CDR3 reads CASSPRRVGGYTF. The CDR3 region has the DNA TGTGCCAGCAGCCCCCGGAGGGTTGGTGGCTACACCTTC. The chain has TRBV7-9 and TRBJ1-2; no clear D. Trimming cost V 5 bases and J 7 bases, with 14 bases left between them. The germline gives CDR1 SEHNR, CDR2 FQNEAQ (reference sequence). The CDR3 runs 13 residues.

CDR3 sequence: CASSSGSRVNTEAFF. The CDR3 bases are TGTGCCAGCAGCTCGGGTAGCAGGGTGAACACTGAAGCTTTCTTT. V usage is TRBV5-4 and J usage is TRBJ1-1; D perhaps matches TRBD1 (5 bases). Germline CDR1 reads SGHNT; CDR2 reads YYREEE (reference sequence). The CDR3 runs 15 residues. V was pared by 3 bases and J by 0 bases, with 12 bases between.

In DNA, the CDR3 is TGTGCCAGCAGTTACGGGACAGCGAGAAATGAAAAACTGTTTTTT. It yields the protein CASSYGTARNEKLFF. The V and J genes are TRBV6-5 and TRBJ1-4; 7 bases fit TRBD1. Germline loops: CDR1 MNHEY, CDR2 SVGAGI. The CDR3 spans 15 residues. J gave up 5 bases and V 2 bases, and 5 bases lay outside the gene matches.

This clonotype has just a few counts. CDR3 sequence: CASSRGTTAQPQHF. As DNA, the CDR3 is TGTGCCAGTAGCCGCGGGACAACGGCGCAGCCCCAGCATTTT. The gene calls are TRBV19 and TRBJ1-5; TRBD1 might be the D (6 bases). The V end lost 6 bases, the J end lost 7 bases, and 16 bases lay between the germline ends. This CDR3 spans 14 amino acids. Germline assignment: CDR1 LNHDA and CDR2 SQIVND (reference sequence).

This clonotype was detected only a few times. The chain is built from TRBV7-2 and TRBJ1-6; D is perhaps TRBD1 (5 bases). The V end was cut by 5 bases, the J end by 7 bases, with 24 bases between. The CDR3 is made up of 18 amino acids. Germline lookup yields CDR1 SGHTA and CDR2 FQGNSA. The CDR3 sequence is CASSLRRGQLSGNSPLHF. In DNA form, the CDR3 reads TGTGCCAGCAGCCTGAGGCGAGGACAACTGTCGGGGAATTCACCCCTCCACTTT.